Below, 3 T cell receptor beta chains from the same sample are listed, as sequenced in a study of blood T cell repertoires in COVID-19. TCRdb keeps only in-frame clones here, not all; method: immunoSEQ multiplex PCR. The sample carries about 50,000 clones, 82% recorded once. Sequenced material: peripheral blood. These receptors were taken from a woman aged 55 to 70 with acute or convalescent COVID-19.

This clone was counted a single time. This sequence joins TRBV2 and TRBJ1-1; TRBD1 agrees at 8 bases. This CDR3 is built from 14 residues. The germline gives CDR1 SNHLY, CDR2 FYNNEI. V lost 2 bases and J lost 5; bases outside the gene matches: 4. The CDR3 sequence: CASSESGGWTEAFF. CDR3 bases: TGTGCCAGCAGTGAATCAGGGGGCTGGACTGAAGCTTTCTTT.

This clone has just one count. The chain joins TRBV6-5 to TRBJ1-2; no clear D. Between the trimmed V and J ends, which lost 4 bases and 1 base, there was a span of 10 bases. Germline CDR1 is MNHEY and CDR2 is SVGAGI. CDR3 length equals 14 residues. As DNA, the CDR3 is TGTGCCAGCAGTTCCTTGACAAGTAACTATGGCTACACCTTC. Protein product: CASSSLTSNYGYTF.

The chain couples TRBV11-1 to TRBJ2-2; D is undetermined. The germline gives CDR1 SGHAT, CDR2 FQDESV (reference sequence). V dropped 2 bases and J dropped 6 bases, with 7 bases sitting between them. This CDR3 comprises 13 residues. CDR3 nucleotides: TGTGCCAGCAGCTTAATCGGAGCCGGGGAGCTGTTTTTT. This codes for CASSLIGAGELFF.